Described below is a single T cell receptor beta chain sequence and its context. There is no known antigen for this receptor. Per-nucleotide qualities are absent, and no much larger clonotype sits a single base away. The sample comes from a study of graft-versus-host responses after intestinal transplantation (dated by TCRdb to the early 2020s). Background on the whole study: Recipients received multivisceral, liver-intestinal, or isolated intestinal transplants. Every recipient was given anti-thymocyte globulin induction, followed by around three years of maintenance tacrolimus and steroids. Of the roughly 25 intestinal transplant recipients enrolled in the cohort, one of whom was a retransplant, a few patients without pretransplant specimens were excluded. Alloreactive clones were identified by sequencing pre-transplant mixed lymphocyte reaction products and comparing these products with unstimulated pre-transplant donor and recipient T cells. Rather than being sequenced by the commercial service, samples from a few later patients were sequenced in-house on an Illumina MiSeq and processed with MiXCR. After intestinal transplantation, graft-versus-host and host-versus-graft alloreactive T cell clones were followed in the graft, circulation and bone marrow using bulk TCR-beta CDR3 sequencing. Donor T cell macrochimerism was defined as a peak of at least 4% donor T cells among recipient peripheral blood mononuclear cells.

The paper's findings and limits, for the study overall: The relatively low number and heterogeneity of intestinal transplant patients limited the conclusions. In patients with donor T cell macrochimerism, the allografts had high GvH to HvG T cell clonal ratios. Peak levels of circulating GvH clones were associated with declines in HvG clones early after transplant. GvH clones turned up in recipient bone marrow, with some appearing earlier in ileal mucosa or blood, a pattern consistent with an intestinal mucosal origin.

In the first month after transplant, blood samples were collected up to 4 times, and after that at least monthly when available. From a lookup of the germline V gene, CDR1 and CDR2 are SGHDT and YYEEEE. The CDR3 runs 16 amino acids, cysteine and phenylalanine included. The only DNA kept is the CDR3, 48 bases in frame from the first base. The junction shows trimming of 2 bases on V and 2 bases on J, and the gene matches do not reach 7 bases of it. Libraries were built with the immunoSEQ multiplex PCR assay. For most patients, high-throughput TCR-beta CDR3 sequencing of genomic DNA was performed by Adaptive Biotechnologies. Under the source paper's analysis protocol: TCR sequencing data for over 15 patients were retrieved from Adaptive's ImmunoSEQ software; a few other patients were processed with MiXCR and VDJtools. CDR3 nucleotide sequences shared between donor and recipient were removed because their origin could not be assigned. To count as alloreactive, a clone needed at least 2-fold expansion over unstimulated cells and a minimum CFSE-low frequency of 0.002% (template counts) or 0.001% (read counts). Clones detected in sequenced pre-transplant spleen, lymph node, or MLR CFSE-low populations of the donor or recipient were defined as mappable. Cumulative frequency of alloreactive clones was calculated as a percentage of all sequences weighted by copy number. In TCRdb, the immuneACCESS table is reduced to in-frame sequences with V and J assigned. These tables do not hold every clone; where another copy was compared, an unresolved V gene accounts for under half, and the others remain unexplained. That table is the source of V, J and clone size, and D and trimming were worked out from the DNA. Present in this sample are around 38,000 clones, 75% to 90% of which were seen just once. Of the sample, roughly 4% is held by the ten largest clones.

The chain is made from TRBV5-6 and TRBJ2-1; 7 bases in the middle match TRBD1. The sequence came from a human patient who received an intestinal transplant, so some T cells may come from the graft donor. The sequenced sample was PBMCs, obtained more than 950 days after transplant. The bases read TGTGCCAGCAGCTTTTTAGGGGGCCCCACCTACAATGAGCAGTTCTTC. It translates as CASSFLGGPTYNEQFF.